A selection of T cell receptor beta chains follows, all from one sample in a study of blood T cell repertoires in COVID-19. Assay: immunoSEQ multiplex PCR; the TCRdb copy retains only in-frame clones and omits some. The sample yields about 200,000 clones, nearly 90% seen once. The sequenced material came from peripheral blood. Every receptor here comes from a middle-aged man with COVID-19, enrolled during active disease. Each CDR3 is given with its conserved first and last residue. D genes are given only for firm matches. A row's size may be missing; if present it is once, few, many or a size class.

V: TRBV27; J: TRBJ2-1; D: .; size: .; CDR3: CASSFLSSYNEQFF; DNA: TGTGCCAGCAGTTTTCTATCCTCCTACAATGAGCAGTTCTTC
V: TRBV19; J: TRBJ1-6; D: .; size: .; CDR3: CASSPRDTTASPLHF; DNA: TGTGCCAGTAGTCCCCGGGACACCACCGCCTCACCCCTCCACTTT
V: TRBV19; J: TRBJ2-5; D: TRBD1; size: .; CDR3: CASSGQEQETQYF; DNA: TGTGCCAGTAGCGGACAGGAGCAAGAGACCCAGTACTTC
V: TRBV7-9; J: TRBJ1-1; D: .; size: .; CDR3: CASTQFAERVFF; DNA: TGTGCCAGCACCCAATTCGCCGAGAGGGTTTTCTTT
V: TRBV10-1; J: TRBJ1-5; D: .; size: .; CDR3: CASSTRRGVSNQPQHF; DNA: TGCGCCAGCAGTACCAGACGGGGAGTTAGCAATCAGCCCCAGCATTTT
V: TRBV6-1; J: TRBJ1-4; D: .; size: once; CDR3: CASSELNPGKLFF; DNA: TGTGCCAGCAGTGAACTCAACCCGGGAAAACTGTTTTTT
V: TRBV19; J: TRBJ1-4; D: TRBD1; size: .; CDR3: CASSSRQGNEKLFF; DNA: TGTGCCAGTAGTAGCCGACAGGGTAATGAAAAACTGTTTTTT
V: TRBV6-1; J: TRBJ1-1; D: .; size: .; CDR3: CASSEGAGRNEAFF; DNA: TGTGCCAGCAGTGAAGGGGCAGGGAGGAATGAAGCTTTCTTT
V: TRBV19; J: TRBJ2-5; D: TRBD1; size: few; CDR3: CASSTGGRETQYF; DNA: TGTGCCAGTAGTACAGGGGGCAGGGAGACCCAGTACTTC
V: TRBV6-2/TRBV6-3; J: TRBJ1-1; D: .; size: once; CDR3: CASSYSSAASRNTEAFF; DNA: TGTGCCAGCAGTTACTCGAGTGCGGCTTCAAGGAACACTGAAGCTTTCTTT
V: TRBV6-5; J: TRBJ1-2; D: .; size: .; CDR3: CASSYSAQNYGYTF; DNA: TGTGCCAGCAGTTACTCGGCACAGAACTATGGCTACACCTTC
V: TRBV10-3; J: TRBJ2-2; D: TRBD2; size: .; CDR3: CAILEREGRTGELFF; DNA: TGTGCCATCCTTGAGCGGGAGGGCCGTACCGGGGAGCTGTTTTTT
V: TRBV7-9; J: TRBJ1-4; D: TRBD1; size: .; CDR3: CASGTGGPTNEKLFF; DNA: TGTGCCAGCGGGACAGGGGGCCCAACTAATGAAAAACTGTTTTTT
V: TRBV2; J: TRBJ1-6; D: TRBD1; size: .; CDR3: CASRMGQGHSPLHF; DNA: TGTGCCAGCAGGATGGGACAGGGGCATTCACCCCTCCACTTT
V: TRBV5-4; J: TRBJ1-2; D: .; size: .; CDR3: CASSSGIQRVKSLNYGYTF; DNA: TGTGCCAGCAGCTCGGGAATTCAAAGGGTCAAATCCCTTAACTATGGCTACACCTTC
V: TRBV11-2; J: TRBJ2-1; D: TRBD2; size: .; CDR3: CASSLDGGTSGRDEQFF; DNA: TGTGCCAGCAGCTTAGATGGGGGGACTAGCGGGAGGGATGAGCAGTTCTTC
V: TRBV5-4; J: TRBJ1-4; D: TRBD1; size: .; CDR3: CASSFIGGEKLFF; DNA: TGTGCCAGCAGCTTTATAGGGGGCGAAAAACTGTTTTTT
V: TRBV19; J: TRBJ2-1; D: TRBD1; size: .; CDR3: CASSIGTGGLYDEQFF; DNA: TGTGCCAGTAGTATAGGAACAGGGGGATTATACGATGAGCAGTTCTTC
V: TRBV5-4; J: TRBJ1-2; D: TRBD1; size: once; CDR3: CASSLPGGEGYTF; DNA: TGTGCCAGCAGCTTGCCAGGGGGCGAAGGCTACACCTTC
V: TRBV18; J: TRBJ2-3; D: TRBD1; size: .; CDR3: CASSPLVTGGTDTQYF; DNA: TGTGCCAGCTCACCACTAGTGACAGGGGGCACAGATACGCAGTATTTT
V: TRBV6-4; J: TRBJ2-1; D: .; size: .; CDR3: CASSGLYNEQFF; DNA: TGTGCCAGCAGTGGGCTTTACAATGAGCAGTTCTTC
V: TRBV18; J: TRBJ2-7; D: TRBD1; size: once; CDR3: CASSRNRIRDSSSYEQYF; DNA: TGTGCCAGCTCACGCAACCGGATAAGGGACAGTTCTTCCTACGAGCAGTACTTC
V: TRBV19; J: TRBJ2-7; D: TRBD2; size: .; CDR3: CASSTPPERESCEQYF; DNA: TGTGCCAGTAGTACTCCCCCCGAGCGGGAGAGCTGCGAGCAGTACTTC
V: TRBV6-5; J: TRBJ2-3; D: TRBD2; size: .; CDR3: CASSSAGTSGTDTQYF; DNA: TGTGCCAGCAGTTCCGCCGGGACTAGCGGCACAGATACGCAGTATTTT
V: TRBV6-2/TRBV6-3; J: TRBJ1-2; D: .; size: .; CDR3: CASSYLYGYTF; DNA: TGTGCCAGCAGTTACCTCTATGGCTACACCTTC
V: TRBV3-1/TRBV3-2; J: TRBJ2-5; D: TRBD2; size: once; CDR3: CASSQSSGRAQETQYF; DNA: TGTGCCAGCAGCCAGAGTAGCGGGAGGGCACAAGAGACCCAGTACTTC
V: TRBV3-1/TRBV3-2; J: TRBJ2-7; D: TRBD2; size: .; CDR3: CASSQKFAGGPHEQYF; DNA: TGTGCCAGCAGCCAAAAATTCGCGGGGGGGCCTCACGAGCAGTACTTC
V: TRBV30; J: TRBJ1-1; D: TRBD1; size: .; CDR3: CAWSPIKRFTGVADLNTEAFF; DNA: TGTGCCTGGAGCCCAATTAAGCGGTTTACAGGGGTTGCCGATTTGAACACTGAAGCTTTCTTT
V: TRBV19; J: TRBJ1-6; D: .; size: few; CDR3: CASSIRDKNYNSPLHF; DNA: TGTGCCAGTAGTATCCGGGACAAAAATTATAATTCACCCCTCCACTTT
V: TRBV11-2; J: TRBJ2-7; D: TRBD1; size: once; CDR3: CASSYSSGQGREQYF; DNA: TGTGCCAGCAGCTATTCGTCGGGACAGGGACGCGAGCAGTACTTC
V: TRBV4-1; J: TRBJ2-1; D: TRBD2; size: .; CDR3: CASSQEGPPGLAGSGSYNEQFF; DNA: TGCGCCAGCAGCCAAGAAGGCCCACCGGGACTAGCGGGGTCCGGCTCCTACAATGAGCAGTTCTTC
V: TRBV18; J: TRBJ1-1; D: TRBD1; size: .; CDR3: CASSSTGVNTEAFF; DNA: TGTGCCAGCTCATCAACAGGGGTGAACACTGAAGCTTTCTTT
V: TRBV24-1; J: TRBJ2-1; D: TRBD1; size: .; CDR3: CATSVSGGNNEQFF; DNA: TGTGCCACCAGTGTCTCAGGGGGAAACAATGAGCAGTTCTTC
V: TRBV11-2; J: TRBJ2-5; D: TRBD1; size: .; CDR3: CASSLPPGTGAPETQYF; DNA: TGTGCCAGCAGCTTACCCCCCGGGACAGGGGCCCCAGAGACCCAGTACTTC
V: TRBV6-2/TRBV6-3; J: TRBJ1-2; D: TRBD1; size: few; CDR3: CASSKPGTAFRYGYTF; DNA: TGTGCCAGCAGTAAACCCGGGACAGCGTTTCGCTATGGCTACACCTTC
V: TRBV4-1; J: TRBJ2-3; D: TRBD2; size: .; CDR3: CASSQDRAGGPADTQYF; DNA: TGCGCCAGCAGCCAAGATAGGGCGGGAGGGCCCGCAGATACGCAGTATTTT
V: TRBV27; J: TRBJ1-3; D: .; size: .; CDR3: CASSSGDANSGNTIYF; DNA: TGTGCCAGCAGTTCGGGGGACGCCAACTCTGGAAACACCATATATTTT
V: TRBV4-2; J: TRBJ2-1; D: TRBD2; size: .; CDR3: CASSHGLAGVYNEQFF; DNA: TGTGCCAGCAGCCACGGATTAGCGGGAGTCTACAATGAGCAGTTCTTC
V: TRBV29-1; J: TRBJ2-1; D: TRBD2; size: .; CDR3: CSVGLAGIVNEQFF; DNA: TGCAGCGTTGGGCTAGCGGGAATAGTTAATGAGCAGTTCTTC
V: TRBV10-2; J: TRBJ2-7; D: TRBD2; size: .; CDR3: CASSERAGGPFRQYF; DNA: TGCGCCAGCAGTGAAAGAGCGGGAGGGCCCTTTAGGCAGTACTTC
V: TRBV10-3; J: TRBJ2-3; D: TRBD2; size: .; CDR3: CAISEAPGRPSGATVADTQYF; DNA: TGTGCCATCAGTGAGGCACCGGGACGGCCTAGCGGGGCTACTGTCGCAGATACGCAGTATTTT
V: TRBV27; J: TRBJ2-3; D: TRBD2; size: few; CDR3: CASRPGLWGKDTQYF; DNA: TGTGCCAGCAGGCCGGGACTATGGGGCAAAGATACGCAGTATTTT